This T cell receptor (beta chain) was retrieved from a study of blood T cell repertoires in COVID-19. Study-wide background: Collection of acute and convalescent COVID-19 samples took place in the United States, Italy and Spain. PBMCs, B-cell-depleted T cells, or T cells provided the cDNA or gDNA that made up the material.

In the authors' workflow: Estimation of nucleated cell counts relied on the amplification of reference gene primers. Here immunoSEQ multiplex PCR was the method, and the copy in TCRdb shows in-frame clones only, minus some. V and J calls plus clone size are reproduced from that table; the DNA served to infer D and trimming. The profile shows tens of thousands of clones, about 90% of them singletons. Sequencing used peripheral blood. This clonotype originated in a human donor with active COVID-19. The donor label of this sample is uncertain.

CDR3: CASSYPTSGESSYEQYF. The CDR3 coding sequence is TGTGCCAGCAGTTACCCGACTAGCGGGGAATCCTCCTACGAGCAGTACTTC. This rearrangement joins TRBV6-2 or TRBV6-3 to TRBJ2-7; 11 bases fit TRBD2. This CDR3 region has 17 residues. CDR1 is MNHEY and CDR2 is SVGEGT in the germline V gene. V gave up 2 bases and J gave up 0 bases; unmatched junction bases: 6.